A single sample is the source of the 5 T cell receptor beta chains below, sequenced in a study of blood T cell repertoires in COVID-19 (TCRdb year 2020). The library was prepared using the immunoSEQ multiplex PCR assay. TCRdb took this table from immuneACCESS and kept in-frame rearrangements with V and J called. Such tables lack part of the clones; where checked against another copy, unresolved V genes explain under half of the gap, and the rest is unexplained. The sample contains approximately 450,000 clones, approximately 90% of them found a single time. Roughly 1.9% of the sample is in the top ten clones. Sequenced material: PBMCs or T cells enriched from blood (not recorded which). The receptors stem from a young woman with acute COVID-19.

The chain is built from TRBV5-1 and TRBJ1-2, with a weak D call TRBD1 (5 bases). Germline values: CDR1 SGHRS, CDR2 YFSETQ. Trimming stripped 0 bases from V and 6 bases from J, with 12 bases between. The CDR3 covers 14 residues. The CDR3 sequence: CASSLEGQKNGYTF. In nucleotides, the CDR3 is TGCGCCAGCAGCTTGGAAGGACAAAAAAATGGCTACACCTTC.

The rearrangement links TRBV7-3 to TRBJ2-5, with 10 nucleotides matching TRBD2. This CDR3 comprises 16 residues. Germline loops: CDR1 SGHTA, CDR2 FQGTGA. Trimming cost V 1 base and J 0 bases; bases outside gene matches: 2. The CDR3 region has the DNA TGTGCCAGCAGCTTAATCGGACTAGCGGACCAAGAGACCCAGTACTTC. It yields the protein CASSLIGLADQETQYF.

The V call is TRBV11-2, the J call TRBJ1-2, with D unclear. The CDR3 totals 15 residues. Trimming left V 1 base short and J 4 bases short, with 13 bases between. Germline CDR1 and CDR2: SGHAT and FQNNGV. The CDR3 nucleotides are TGTGCCAGCAGCTTAGCTTACAGACCCCGCTATGGCTACACCTTC. Translation gives CASSLAYRPRYGYTF.

The genes are TRBV10-3 and TRBJ1-6, with D possibly being TRBD1 (5 bases). Trimming removed 3 bases from V and 10 bases from J, with 10 bases in between. CDR3 length equals 13 residues. Germline V gene lookup returns CDR1 ENHRY and CDR2 SYGVKD. CDR3 loop: CAISEGAGSPLHF. DNA of the CDR3: TGTGCCATCAGTGAAGGGGCTGGATCACCCCTCCACTTT.

The chain uses TRBV7-8 and TRBJ1-5, with D perhaps TRBD1 (5 bases). The CDR3 is made up of 15 amino acids. CDR1 SGHVS and CDR2 FQNEAQ come from the germline V gene. V lost 5 bases and J lost 2, with 13 bases in between. CDR3: CASSLPPTGNQPQHF. CDR3 bases: TGTGCCAGCAGCCTTCCCCCGACAGGCAATCAGCCCCAGCATTTT.